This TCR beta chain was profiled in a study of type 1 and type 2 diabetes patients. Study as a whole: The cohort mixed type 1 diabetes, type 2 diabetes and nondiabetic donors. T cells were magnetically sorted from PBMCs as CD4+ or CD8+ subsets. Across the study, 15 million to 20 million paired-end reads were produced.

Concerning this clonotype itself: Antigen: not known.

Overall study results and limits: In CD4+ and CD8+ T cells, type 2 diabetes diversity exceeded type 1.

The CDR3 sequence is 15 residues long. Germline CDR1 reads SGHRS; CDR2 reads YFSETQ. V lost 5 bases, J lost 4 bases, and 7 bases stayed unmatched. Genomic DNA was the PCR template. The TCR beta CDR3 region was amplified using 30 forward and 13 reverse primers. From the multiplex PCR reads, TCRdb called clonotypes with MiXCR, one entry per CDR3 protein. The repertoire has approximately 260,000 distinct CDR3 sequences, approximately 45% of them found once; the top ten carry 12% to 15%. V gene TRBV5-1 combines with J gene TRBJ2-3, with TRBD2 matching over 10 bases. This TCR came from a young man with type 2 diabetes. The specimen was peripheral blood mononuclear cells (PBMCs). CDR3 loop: CASRMVAGGPDTQYF. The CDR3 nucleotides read TGCGCCAGCAGGATGGTAGCGGGGGGTCCAGATACGCAGTATTTT.